Following are 13 T cell receptor beta chains from one sample sequenced in a study of T-cell memory formation after mild COVID-19 (dated by TCRdb to the early 2020s). Libraries were made using 5' RACE. The sample was run on an Illumina NovaSeq 6000. TCRdb passed the public sequencing reads through fastp at Q25 and MiXCR, retaining productive beta sequences. CDR3 protein duplicates are merged, each entry listing the most common genes and DNA. The sample yields over 400,000 distinct CDR3 sequences; around 22% were counted once. Of the sample, around 13% falls within the top ten clones. Input material: PBMCs or a T cell subset sorted from them (not recorded which). These TCRs come from an adult woman who had mild COVID-19 (a few samples of this study predate the infection). The sample titles of this study are shuffled in the database, so cell type and time point are left out; the donor was told from shared clones.

This clonotype occurred a few times. V gene TRBV20-1 combines with J gene TRBJ2-3; 8 bases line up with TRBD1. Germline CDR1 and CDR2: DFQATT and SNEGSKA (reference sequence). Trimming at V came to 2 bases and at J to 1 base, leaving 8 bases not matched to a gene. The CDR3 has 16 residues. The CDR3, as DNA: TGCAGTGCTAGACCCGGACAGGGTGGGGGCACAGATACGCAGTATTTT. Translating gives CSARPGQGGGTDTQYF.

This clonotype was seen a handful of times. The rearrangement joins TRBV7-9 to TRBJ2-3, with 13 bases matching TRBD2. Trimming took 5 bases from V and 3 from J; bases not matched to a gene: 2. CDR3 size: 15 residues. The germline gives CDR1 SEHNR, CDR2 FQNEAQ (reference sequence). The CDR3 sequence: CASSILAGGTDTQYF. As DNA, the CDR3 is TGTGCCAGCAGCATACTAGCGGGGGGGACAGATACGCAGTATTTT.

The chain uses TRBV9 and TRBJ2-3; D gene ambiguous. The V gene's germline CDR1 is SGDLS and CDR2 YYNGEE. The CDR3 sequence is 13 residues long. The V end lost 0 bases, the J end lost 4 bases, and 6 bases lay between the germline ends. The CDR3 loop reads CASSVAGSDTQYF. The CDR3 nucleotides are TGTGCCAGCAGCGTAGCTGGGTCAGATACGCAGTATTTT.

This clonotype was observed a few times. The chain uses TRBV5-6 and TRBJ2-7, with no clear D. CDR1 SGHDT and CDR2 YYEEEE come from the germline V gene. This CDR3 contains 14 residues. Trimming shortened V by 0 bases and J by 4 bases, and 11 bases separated the two germline ends. CDR3 coding DNA: TGTGCCAGCAGCTTGGCTATTCGCCTTTACGAGCAGTACTTC. Protein: CASSLAIRLYEQYF.

The chain uses TRBV27 and TRBJ1-2; D perhaps matches TRBD1 (6 bases). V was trimmed by 0 bases and J by 4 bases, leaving 12 bases between them. CDR1 is MNHEY, CDR2 SMNVEV, per germline (reference sequence). The CDR3 is 15 amino acids. CDR3 DNA: TGTGCCAGCAGTTTATCCTTGGGGGACACCTATGGCTACACCTTC. Its protein is CASSLSLGDTYGYTF.

This clonotype was detected a few times. The V and J genes are TRBV7-9 and TRBJ2-7; perhaps TRBD2 as D (6 bases). The CDR3 length is 18 residues. Germline V CDR1 and CDR2: SEHNR, FQNEAQ (reference sequence). The V end lost 2 bases, the J end lost 2 bases, and 22 bases lay between the germline ends. This CDR3 is CASSLPEDGGQGTYEQYF. DNA for the CDR3: TGTGCCAGCAGCTTACCCGAGGACGGGGGTCAGGGTACCTACGAGCAGTACTTC.

A few counts support this clonotype. The genes are TRBV5-1 and TRBJ2-7; possibly TRBD2 for D (6 bases). The CDR3 length is 14 residues. Germline V gene sequence: CDR1 SGHRS, CDR2 YFSETQ. V lost 2 bases, J lost 6 bases, and 15 bases lay in between. The CDR3 here is CASSFGWGEREQYF. CDR3 nucleotides: TGCGCCAGCAGCTTCGGGTGGGGGGAACGCGAGCAGTACTTC. Combining the CDR3 with reference TRBV5-1 and TRBJ2-7 gives the whole variable domain KAGVTQTPRYLIKTRGQQVTLSCSPISGHRSVSWYQQTPGQGLQFLFEYFSETQRNKGNFPGRFSGRQFSNSRSEMNVSTLELGDSALYLCASSFGWGEREQYFGPGTRLTVT.

This clonotype appeared a few times. The chain links TRBV18 to TRBJ2-1; D is undetermined. The CDR3 length is 15 residues. Germline CDR1 reads KGHSH; CDR2 reads LQKENI. The V gene lost 0 bases and the J gene lost 5 bases, with 11 bases spanning the gap. In DNA, the CDR3 is TGTGCCAGCTCACCACCCGGGCCAGAAGACAATGAGCAGTTCTTC. Translation gives CASSPPGPEDNEQFF. The complete variable domain, with remaining parts taken from reference TRBV18 and TRBJ2-1, reads NAGVMQNPRHLVRRRGQEARLRCSPMKGHSHVYWYRQLPEEGLKFMVYLQKENIIDESGMPKERFSAEFPKEGPSILRIQQVVRGDSAAYFCASSPPGPEDNEQFFGPGTRLTVL.

The chain uses TRBV20-1 and TRBJ2-1, with TRBD2 matching 12 bases. Germline V gene data show CDR1 as DFQATT and CDR2 as SNEGSKA (reference sequence). J gave up 2 bases and V 6 bases, and 17 bases lay outside the gene matches. This CDR3 is 19 amino acids long. The CDR3 DNA reads TGCAGTGCCAGCCTCAACACTCTAGCGGGAGGGCCCCCCTACAATGAGCAGTTCTTC. This encodes CSASLNTLAGGPPYNEQFF.

The chain combines TRBV7-3 with TRBJ2-1, with D maybe TRBD1 (5 bases). Trimming pared 2 bases from V and 8 bases from J, leaving 13 bases between. The CDR3 loop spans 14 amino acids. Germline CDR1 and CDR2: SGHTA and FQGTGA. CDR3 in amino acids: CASSLGPGSYEQFF. Written as DNA, the CDR3 is TGTGCCAGCAGCTTAGGTCCAGGGTCCTATGAGCAGTTCTTC.

The V gene is TRBV6-5, the J gene TRBJ2-7; no clear D. The germline gives CDR1 MNHEY, CDR2 SVGAGI. Between the trimmed V and J ends, which lost 0 bases and 0 bases, there was a span of 6 bases. The CDR3 length is 14 residues. The CDR3 sequence is CASSYSAGSYEQYF. CDR3 DNA: TGTGCCAGCAGTTACTCGGCCGGCTCCTACGAGCAGTACTTC.

Many counts were recorded for this clonotype. The CDR3 DNA reads as TGTGCCAGCAGCCACAGCGGGGGGGAGAACGAGCAGTTCTTC. Translation: CASSHSGGENEQFF. The V call is TRBV3-1, the J call TRBJ2-1; TRBD2 matches at 10 bases. CDR3 size: 14 residues. V shed 3 bases, J shed 10 bases, and the junction held 6 bases outside the gene matches. The germline V gene has CDR1 LGHDT and CDR2 YNNKEL (reference sequence).

This clonotype was observed at least ten times. An end of the junction does not agree with germline; a read error may underlie this. The chain uses TRBV7-2 and TRBJ1-2; 11 nucleotides line up with TRBD1. In germline, CDR1 is SGHTA, CDR2 FQGNSA. This CDR3 comprises 12 residues. CDR3 sequence: CASSPRTGGFTF. Here the CDR3 DNA reads TGTGCCAGCAGCCCACGGACAGGGGGCTTCACCTTC.